This T cell receptor (beta chain) was identified in a study of blood T cell repertoires in COVID-19. For the study at large: Sites across the United States, Italy and Spain contributed samples from acute and convalescent COVID-19.

The study drew participants aged about 18 to 89 years from 20 to 30 US areas. Repertoires were generated with immunoSEQ multiplex PCR, while TCRdb's copy carries only in-frame clones and drops some. The sample includes under 200,000 clones, roughly 82% of them seen just once. The sample consisted of PBMCs or T cells enriched from blood (not recorded which). This receptor was identified in a woman aged 55-70 years with acute COVID-19.

CDR3 sequence: CASSLGGAGSYEQYF. The DNA for the CDR3 is TGTGCCAGCAGCTTAGGAGGCGCGGGTTCCTACGAGCAGTACTTC. V usage is TRBV7-2 and J usage is TRBJ2-7, with a weak D call TRBD2 (5 bases). The germline gives CDR1 SGHTA, CDR2 FQGNSA. V was trimmed by 1 base and J by 1 base, leaving 11 bases between them. The CDR3 is 15 amino acids.